Given below is one T cell receptor (beta chain) in context. What it recognizes is unknown. The data derive from a study of post-analysis software for immune sequencing data. Study-level results: A handful of TRBV segments (TRBV5-6, TRBV5-1 and TRBV20-1 among them) occurred more frequently in patients than in controls. Among multiple sclerosis patients, normalized Chao1 diversity was significantly below that of controls.

This CDR3 region has 13 residues. Germline values: CDR1 DFQATT, CDR2 SNEGSKA (reference sequence). Researchers reported that TCR beta cDNA libraries carried unique molecular identifiers. TCRdb recomputed calls from the PCR reads with MiXCR, one row per CDR3 protein. The table records 750,000 to 950,000 distinct CDR3 sequences, roughly 50% of them present only once. The origin of this receptor is a girl aged 10-17 years with multiple sclerosis. Input material: blood. The chain uses TRBV20-1 and TRBJ2-7; 7 bases align to TRBD1. Matching the DNA end better, TRBJ2-5 makes the J call doubtful. CDR3 DNA: TGCAGTGCTTGCTCACAGGGGCAGGAGACCCAGTACTTC. Residues: CSACSQGQETQYF.